Shown below are 9 T cell receptor beta chains from a single sample sequenced in a study of CD8+ T cells in alopecia areata. Sequencing used cDNA as its template, made by extracting RNA and reverse transcribing it. The repertoire was sequenced with immunoSEQ multiplex PCR; TCRdb's copy has only in-frame clones and lacks some. The sample carries under 130,000 clones, 55% recorded once. Sequencing was done on a sample of CD4+ T cells sorted from blood. The receptors were gathered from a human donor in good health.

V gene TRBV7-9 combines with J gene TRBJ2-1; D is unresolved. In germline, CDR1 is SEHNR, CDR2 FQNEAQ (reference sequence). Trimming removed 5 bases from V and 7 bases from J, with 18 bases in between. This CDR3 is built from 15 residues. The CDR3 coding sequence is TGTGCCAGCAGCCCGCCCGGTGTATCGACGAATGAGCAGTTCTTC. Its translation: CASSPPGVSTNEQFF.

A few counts support this clone. V usage is TRBV18 and J usage is TRBJ2-5; unclear D gene. Germline values: CDR1 KGHSH, CDR2 LQKENI. The CDR3 runs 11 residues. The V end lost 5 bases, the J end lost 2 bases, and 3 bases lay between the germline ends. CDR3 sequence (DNA): TGTGCCAGCTCAACGCAAGAGACCCAGTACTTC. Translation gives CASSTQETQYF. Using reference TRBV18 and TRBJ2-5 for the parts outside the CDR3, the full variable domain is NAGVMQNPRHLVRRRGQEARLRCSPMKGHSHVYWYRQLPEEGLKFMVYLQKENIIDESGMPKERFSAEFPKEGPSILRIQQVVRGDSAAYFCASSTQETQYFGPGTRLLVL.

This chain connects TRBV30 to TRBJ1-1, with unresolved D. From germline, CDR1 is GTSNPN and CDR2 SVGIG (reference sequence). Deletions cut 3 bases from V and 11 bases from J, with 16 bases between. The length of the CDR3 is 12 residues. The CDR3 protein is CAWRARLGWAFF. The CDR3 DNA sequence: TGTGCCTGGAGAGCCCGGCTGGGGTGGGCTTTCTTT.

The chain couples TRBV2 to TRBJ2-7; the match to TRBD2 covers 7 bases. CDR3 length: 15 amino acids. Looked up from germline, CDR1 is SNHLY and CDR2 is FYNNEI. The J segment lost 0 bases and the V segment lost 6 bases, leaving 8 bases of the junction unmatched. The CDR3 DNA sequence: TGTGCCAGCAGCACCCCCGGGGGGAGCTCCTACGAGCAGTACTTC. Residues: CASSTPGGSSYEQYF. The complete variable domain, with remaining parts taken from reference TRBV2 and TRBJ2-7, reads EPEVTQTPSHQVTQMGQEVILRCVPISNHLYFYWYRQILGQKVEFLVSFYNNEISEKSEIFDDQFSVERPDGSNFTLKIRSTKLEDSAMYFCASSTPGGSSYEQYFGPGTRLTVT.

The gene calls are TRBV29-1 and TRBJ1-2; possibly TRBD1 for D (6 bases). This CDR3 has 16 amino acids. Trimming took off 2 bases at V and 0 bases at J, with 16 bases between the two ends. CDR1 and CDR2 from the germline V gene are SQVTM and ANQGSEA. The CDR3 region has the DNA TGCAGCGTTGAAAAAGCGGGGGGCGTAGCTAACTATGGCTACACCTTC. Its protein is CSVEKAGGVANYGYTF.

This clone was seen a few times. V and J are TRBV14 and TRBJ2-5; D may be TRBD1 or TRBD2 (5 bases each). The CDR3 runs 17 residues. Looked up from germline, CDR1 is SGHDN and CDR2 is FVKESK. V lost 1 base, J lost 5 bases, and 20 bases lay in between. The CDR3 nucleotides are TGTGCCAGCAGCCAAGCTAGGGGACCGCGGTCACTTGAGACCCAGTACTTC. Its translation is CASSQARGPRSLETQYF.

This clone was observed a few times. This rearrangement joins TRBV15 to TRBJ2-5; D possibly corresponds to TRBD1 (5 bases). CDR3 length: 16 amino acids. Trimming stripped 0 bases from V and 1 base from J, with 12 bases between. Germline assignment: CDR1 LNHNV and CDR2 YYDKDF (reference sequence). CDR3 in amino acids: CATSRDQGHPQETQYF. In DNA, the CDR3 is TGTGCCACCAGCAGAGATCAAGGACACCCCCAAGAGACCCAGTACTTC.

The CDR3 region is CASSPPRQLTEAFF. CDR3 in DNA: TGTGCCAGCAGCCCCCCGAGACAGCTCACTGAAGCTTTCTTT. J is TRBJ1-1 and V is TRBV7-2, with D maybe TRBD1 (5 bases). This CDR3 has 14 residues. The V and J ends lost 5 bases and 4 bases respectively, with 14 bases between them. Germline CDR1 and CDR2: SGHTA and FQGNSA.

The chain has TRBV7-2 and TRBJ2-7, with TRBD1 matching over 7 bases. The trim removed 5 bases at V and 4 bases at J, leaving 11 bases unmatched. The CDR3 is 15 residues long. The germline V gene has CDR1 SGHTA and CDR2 FQGNSA. CDR3 residues: CASSASGGSVYEQYF. The CDR3 DNA reads as TGTGCCAGCAGCGCCTCAGGGGGATCAGTATACGAGCAGTACTTC. The variable domain in full, completed from reference TRBV7-2 and TRBJ2-7, reads GAGVSQSPSNKVTEKGKDVELRCDPISGHTALYWYRQSLGQGLEFLIYFQGNSAPDKSGLPSDRFSAERTGGSVSTLTIQRTQQEDSAVYLCASSASGGSVYEQYFGPGTRLTVT.